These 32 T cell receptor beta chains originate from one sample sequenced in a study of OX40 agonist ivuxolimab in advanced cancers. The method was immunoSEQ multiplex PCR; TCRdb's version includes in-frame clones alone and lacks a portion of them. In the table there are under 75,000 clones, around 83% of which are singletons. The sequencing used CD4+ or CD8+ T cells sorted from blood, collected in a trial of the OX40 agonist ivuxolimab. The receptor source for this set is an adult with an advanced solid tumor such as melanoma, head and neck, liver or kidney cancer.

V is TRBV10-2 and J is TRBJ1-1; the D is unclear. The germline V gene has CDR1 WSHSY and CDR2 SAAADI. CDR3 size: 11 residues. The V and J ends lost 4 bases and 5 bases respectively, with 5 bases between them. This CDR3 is CASSVGTEAFF. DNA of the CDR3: TGCGCCAGCAGTGTGGGTACTGAAGCTTTCTTT.

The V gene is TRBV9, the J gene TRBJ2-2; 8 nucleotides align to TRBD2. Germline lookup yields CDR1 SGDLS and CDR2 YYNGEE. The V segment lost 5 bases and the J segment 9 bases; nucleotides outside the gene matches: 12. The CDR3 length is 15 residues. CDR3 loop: CASSRGGAGHRELFF. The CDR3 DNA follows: TGTGCCAGCAGTCGGGGGGGCGCAGGACACCGGGAGCTGTTTTTT.

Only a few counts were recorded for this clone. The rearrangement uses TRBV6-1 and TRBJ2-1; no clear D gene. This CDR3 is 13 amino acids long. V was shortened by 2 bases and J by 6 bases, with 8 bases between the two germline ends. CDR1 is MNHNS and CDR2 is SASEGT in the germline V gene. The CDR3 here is CASSESALNEQFF. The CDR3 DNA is TGTGCCAGCAGTGAAAGCGCCCTCAATGAGCAGTTCTTC.

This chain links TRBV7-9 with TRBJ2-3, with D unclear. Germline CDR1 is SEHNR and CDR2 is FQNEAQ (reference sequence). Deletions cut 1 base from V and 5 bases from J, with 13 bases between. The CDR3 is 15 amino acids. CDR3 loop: CASSLGSGWGDTQYF. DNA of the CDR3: TGTGCCAGCAGCTTAGGCTCAGGTTGGGGAGATACGCAGTATTTT.

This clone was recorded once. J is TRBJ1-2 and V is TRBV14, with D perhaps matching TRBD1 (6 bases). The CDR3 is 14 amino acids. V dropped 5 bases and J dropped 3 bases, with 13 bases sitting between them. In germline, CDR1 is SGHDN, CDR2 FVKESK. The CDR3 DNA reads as TGTGCCAGCAGCTGGAACAGGGACGACTATGGCTACACCTTC. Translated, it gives CASSWNRDDYGYTF.

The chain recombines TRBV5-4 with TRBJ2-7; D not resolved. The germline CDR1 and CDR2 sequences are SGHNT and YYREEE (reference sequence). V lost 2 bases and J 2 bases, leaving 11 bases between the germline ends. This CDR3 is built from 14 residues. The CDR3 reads CASSFSGNAYEQYF. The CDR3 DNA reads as TGTGCCAGCAGCTTCTCGGGCAATGCCTACGAGCAGTACTTC.

The CDR3 region has the DNA TGTGCCAGCAGTTTCAAACAGAACACTGAAGCTTTCTTT. This translates into CASSFKQNTEAFF. The rearrangement uses TRBV27 and TRBJ1-1; D call uncertain. V lost 3 bases and J lost 1, with 6 bases in between. Per the germline V gene, CDR1 is MNHEY and CDR2 is SMNVEV (reference sequence). This CDR3 has 13 amino acids.

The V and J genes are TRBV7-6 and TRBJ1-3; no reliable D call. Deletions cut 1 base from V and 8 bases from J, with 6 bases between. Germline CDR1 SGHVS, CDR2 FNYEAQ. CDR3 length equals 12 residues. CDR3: CASSLVGDTIYF. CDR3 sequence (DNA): TGTGCCAGCAGCTTAGTTGGGGACACCATATATTTT. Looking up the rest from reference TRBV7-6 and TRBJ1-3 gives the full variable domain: GAGVSQSPRYKVTKRGQDVALRCDPISGHVSLYWYRQALGQGPEFLTYFNYEAQQDKSGLPNDRFSAERPEGSISTLTIQRTEQRDSAMYRCASSLVGDTIYFGEGSWLTVV.

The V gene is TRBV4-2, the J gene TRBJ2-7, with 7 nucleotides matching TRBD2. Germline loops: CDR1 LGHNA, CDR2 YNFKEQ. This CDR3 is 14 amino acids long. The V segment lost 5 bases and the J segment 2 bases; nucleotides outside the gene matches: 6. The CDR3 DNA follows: TGTGCCAGCAGCGGACGCGGGGGAACCTACGAGCAGTACTTC. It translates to CASSGRGGTYEQYF.

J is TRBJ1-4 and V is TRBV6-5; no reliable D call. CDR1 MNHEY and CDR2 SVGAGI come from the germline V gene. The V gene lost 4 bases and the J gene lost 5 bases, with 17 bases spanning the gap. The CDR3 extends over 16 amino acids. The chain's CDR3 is CASSSTPARSNEKLFF. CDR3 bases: TGTGCCAGCAGTTCCACCCCCGCCAGGTCCAATGAAAAACTGTTTTTT.

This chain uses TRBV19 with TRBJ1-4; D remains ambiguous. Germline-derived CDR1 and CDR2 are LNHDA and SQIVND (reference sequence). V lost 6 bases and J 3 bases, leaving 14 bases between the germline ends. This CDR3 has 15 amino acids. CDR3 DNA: TGTGCCAGTAGCAACGGCGCATTGGCTAATGAAAAACTGTTTTTT. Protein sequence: CASSNGALANEKLFF.

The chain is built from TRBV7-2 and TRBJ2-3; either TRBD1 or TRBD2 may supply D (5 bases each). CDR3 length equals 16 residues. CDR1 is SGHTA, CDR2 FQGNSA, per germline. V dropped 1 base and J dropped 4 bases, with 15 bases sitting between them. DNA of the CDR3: TGTGCCAGCAGCTTAGATCGACAAGTGGGGGCAGATACGCAGTATTTT. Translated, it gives CASSLDRQVGADTQYF.

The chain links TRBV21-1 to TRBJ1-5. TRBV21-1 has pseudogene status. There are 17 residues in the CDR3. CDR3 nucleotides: TGTGCCAGCAGCAAAGATCGGGGACGCTTTGGCAATCAGCCCCAGCATTTT. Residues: CASSKDRGRFGNQPQHF.

The CDR3, as DNA: TGTGCCAGCAGCTTAGACGTGCCCCCCTACGAGCAGTACTTC. Translation: CASSLDVPPYEQYF. The genes are TRBV11-3 and TRBJ2-7; no reliable D call. Germline assignment: CDR1 SGHNT and CDR2 YENEEA. V was clipped by 0 bases and J by 2 bases, with 8 bases between them. The CDR3 consists of 14 residues.

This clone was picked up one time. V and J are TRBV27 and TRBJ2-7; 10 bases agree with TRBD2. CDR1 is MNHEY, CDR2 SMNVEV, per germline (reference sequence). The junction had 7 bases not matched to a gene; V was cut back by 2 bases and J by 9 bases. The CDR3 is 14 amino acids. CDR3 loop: CASSLPSGSSRQYF. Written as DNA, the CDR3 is TGTGCCAGCAGTTTACCTAGCGGGAGCTCGAGGCAGTACTTC.

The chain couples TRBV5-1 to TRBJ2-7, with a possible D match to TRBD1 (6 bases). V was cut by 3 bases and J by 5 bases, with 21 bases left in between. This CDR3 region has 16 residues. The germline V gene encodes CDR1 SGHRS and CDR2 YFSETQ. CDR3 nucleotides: TGCGCCAGCAGCTCACAGGGCTCACAAATCAGGAACGAGCAGTACTTC. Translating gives CASSSQGSQIRNEQYF.

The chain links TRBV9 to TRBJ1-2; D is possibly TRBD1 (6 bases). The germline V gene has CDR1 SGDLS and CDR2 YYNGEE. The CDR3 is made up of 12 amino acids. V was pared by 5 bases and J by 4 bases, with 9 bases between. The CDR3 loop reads CASSRDTYGYTF. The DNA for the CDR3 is TGTGCCAGCAGTAGGGACACCTATGGCTACACCTTC.

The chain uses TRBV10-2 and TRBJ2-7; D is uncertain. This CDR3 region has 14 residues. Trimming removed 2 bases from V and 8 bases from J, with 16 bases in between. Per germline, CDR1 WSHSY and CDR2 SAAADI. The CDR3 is CASSELGPLPKQYF. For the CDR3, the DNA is TGCGCCAGCAGTGAGCTTGGACCTTTACCCAAGCAGTACTTC.

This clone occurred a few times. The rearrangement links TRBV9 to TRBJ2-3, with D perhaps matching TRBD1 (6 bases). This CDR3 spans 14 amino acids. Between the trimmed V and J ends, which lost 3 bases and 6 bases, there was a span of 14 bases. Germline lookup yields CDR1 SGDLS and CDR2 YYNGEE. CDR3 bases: TGTGCCAGCAGCGCGATGACAGGCGCGGATACGCAGTATTTT. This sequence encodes CASSAMTGADTQYF. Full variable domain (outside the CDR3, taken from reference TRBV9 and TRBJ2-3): DSGVTQTPKHLITATGQRVTLRCSPRSGDLSVYWYQQSLDQGLQFLIQYYNGEERAKGNILERFSAQQFPDLHSELNLSSLELGDSALYFCASSAMTGADTQYFGPGTRLTVL.

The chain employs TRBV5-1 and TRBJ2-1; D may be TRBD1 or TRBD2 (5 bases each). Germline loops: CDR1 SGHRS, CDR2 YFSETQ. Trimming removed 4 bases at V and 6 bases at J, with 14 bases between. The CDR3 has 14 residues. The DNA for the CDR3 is TGCGCCAGCAGCCTCCGGGACGCTCTCAATGAGCAGTTCTTC. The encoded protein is CASSLRDALNEQFF. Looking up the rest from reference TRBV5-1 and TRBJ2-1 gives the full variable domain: KAGVTQTPRYLIKTRGQQVTLSCSPISGHRSVSWYQQTPGQGLQFLFEYFSETQRNKGNFPGRFSGRQFSNSRSEMNVSTLELGDSALYLCASSLRDALNEQFFGPGTRLTVL.

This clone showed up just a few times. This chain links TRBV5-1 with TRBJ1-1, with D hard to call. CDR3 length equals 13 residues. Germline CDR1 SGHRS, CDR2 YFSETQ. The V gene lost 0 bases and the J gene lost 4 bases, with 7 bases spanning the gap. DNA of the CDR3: TGCGCCAGCAGCTTGGGGAGCAGCACTGAAGCTTTCTTT. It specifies CASSLGSSTEAFF. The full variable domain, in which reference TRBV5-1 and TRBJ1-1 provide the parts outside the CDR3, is KAGVTQTPRYLIKTRGQQVTLSCSPISGHRSVSWYQQTPGQGLQFLFEYFSETQRNKGNFPGRFSGRQFSNSRSEMNVSTLELGDSALYLCASSLGSSTEAFFGQGTRLTVV.

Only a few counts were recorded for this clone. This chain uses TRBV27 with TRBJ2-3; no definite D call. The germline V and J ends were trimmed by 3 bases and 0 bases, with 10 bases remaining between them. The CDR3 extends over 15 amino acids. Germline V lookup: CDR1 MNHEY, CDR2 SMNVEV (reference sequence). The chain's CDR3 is CASSLQDPSTDTQYF. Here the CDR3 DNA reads TGTGCCAGCAGTTTGCAAGACCCTAGCACAGATACGCAGTATTTT.

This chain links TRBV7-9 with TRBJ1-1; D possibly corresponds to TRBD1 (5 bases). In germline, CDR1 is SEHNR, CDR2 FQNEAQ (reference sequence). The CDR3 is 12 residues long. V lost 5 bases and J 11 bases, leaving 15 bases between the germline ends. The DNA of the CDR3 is TGTGCCAGCAGCGGCGGGGGACTTTTCGCTTTCTTT. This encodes CASSGGGLFAFF.

The CDR3 here is CASSLSVSGYTF. The CDR3 DNA sequence: TGTGCCAGCAGCTTGTCGGTGAGCGGCTACACCTTC. V usage is TRBV7-3 and J usage is TRBJ1-2, with D hard to call. CDR1 is SGHTA, CDR2 FQGTGA, per germline. The CDR3 loop spans 12 amino acids. With 3 bases removed from V and 8 bases from J, the gap between germline ends came to 10 bases.

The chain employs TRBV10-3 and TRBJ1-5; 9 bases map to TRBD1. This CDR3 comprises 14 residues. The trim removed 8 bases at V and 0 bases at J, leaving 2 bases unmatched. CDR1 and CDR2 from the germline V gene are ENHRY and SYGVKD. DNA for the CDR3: TGTGCCATCGGGACAGGGAATAGCAATCAGCCCCAGCATTTT. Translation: CAIGTGNSNQPQHF.

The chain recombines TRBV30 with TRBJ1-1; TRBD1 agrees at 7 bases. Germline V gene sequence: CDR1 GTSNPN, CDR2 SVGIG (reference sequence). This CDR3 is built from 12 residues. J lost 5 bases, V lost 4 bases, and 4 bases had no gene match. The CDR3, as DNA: TGTGCCTGGAACAGGGGTAGTACTGAAGCTTTCTTT. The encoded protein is CAWNRGSTEAFF.

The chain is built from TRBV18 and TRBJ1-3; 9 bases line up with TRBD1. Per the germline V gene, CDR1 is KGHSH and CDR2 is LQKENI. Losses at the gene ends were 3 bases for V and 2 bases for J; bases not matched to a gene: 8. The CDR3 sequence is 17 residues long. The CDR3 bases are TGTGCCAGCTCACCCGGAGGCCGGGACAGGGCTGGAAACACCATATATTTT. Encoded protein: CASSPGGRDRAGNTIYF.

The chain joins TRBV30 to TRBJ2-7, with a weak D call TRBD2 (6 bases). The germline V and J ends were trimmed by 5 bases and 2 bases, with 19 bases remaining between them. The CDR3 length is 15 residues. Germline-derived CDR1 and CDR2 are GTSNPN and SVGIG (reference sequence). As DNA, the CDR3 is TGTGCCTGGTCCAGGGACCAGCGGGCCGCCTACGAGCAGTACTTC. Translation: CAWSRDQRAAYEQYF.

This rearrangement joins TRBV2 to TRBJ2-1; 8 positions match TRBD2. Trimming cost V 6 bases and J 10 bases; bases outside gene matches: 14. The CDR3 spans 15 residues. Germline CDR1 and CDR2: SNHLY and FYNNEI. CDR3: CASRRLARHELEQFF. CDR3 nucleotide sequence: TGTGCCAGCAGGAGACTAGCGAGGCACGAATTGGAGCAGTTCTTC.

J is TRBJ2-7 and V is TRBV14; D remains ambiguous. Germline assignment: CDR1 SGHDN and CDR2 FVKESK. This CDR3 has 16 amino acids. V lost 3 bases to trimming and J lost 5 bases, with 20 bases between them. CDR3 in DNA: TGTGCCAGCAGCCAGTATTTGGGCACAATGGGAAACGAGCAGTACTTC. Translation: CASSQYLGTMGNEQYF.

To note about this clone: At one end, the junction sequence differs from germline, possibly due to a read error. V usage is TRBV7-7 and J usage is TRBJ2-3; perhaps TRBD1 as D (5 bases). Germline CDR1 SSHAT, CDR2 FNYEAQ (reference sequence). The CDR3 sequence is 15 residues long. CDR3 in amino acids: CASSLRGLSTDTQYF. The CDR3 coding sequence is TGTGCTAGCAGCTTAAGGGGTTTGAGCACAGATACGCAGTATTTT.

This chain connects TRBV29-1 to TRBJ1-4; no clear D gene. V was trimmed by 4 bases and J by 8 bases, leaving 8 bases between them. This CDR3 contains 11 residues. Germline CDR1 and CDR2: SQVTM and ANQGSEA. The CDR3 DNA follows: TGCAGCGTTGTGGAAGGCGAAAAACTGTTTTTT. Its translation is CSVVEGEKLFF. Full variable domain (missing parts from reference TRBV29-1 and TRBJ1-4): SAVISQKPSRDICQRGTSLTIQCQVDSQVTMMFWYRQQPGQSLTLIATANQGSEATYESGFVIDKFPISRPNLTFSTLTVSNMSPEDSSIYLCSVVEGEKLFFGSGTQLSVL.